The sequence of this T cell receptor beta chain was determined in a study of blood T cell repertoires in COVID-19. Sequencing used immunoSEQ multiplex PCR; TCRdb keeps in-frame clones, though not all of them. The sample gives more than 300,000 clones, roughly four fifths of which show up once; approximately 4.7% is in the top ten. This CDR3 is 13 amino acids long. Trimming removed 7 bases from V and 4 bases from J, with 13 bases in between. Looked up from germline, CDR1 is SQVTM and CDR2 is ANQGSEA. The chain carries TRBV29-1 and TRBJ2-2; D not resolved. The TCR comes from a woman aged 50 to 60 who had recovered from COVID-19. The sequencing sample was made of PBMCs or T cells enriched from blood (not recorded which). The chain's CDR3 is CSAEHGRTGELFF. The CDR3 DNA is TGCAGCGCGGAGCATGGGCGCACCGGGGAGCTGTTTTTT.